This T cell receptor (beta chain) was sequenced for a study of blood T cell repertoires in COVID-19. Turning to the study itself: Donors in the United States, Italy and Spain gave samples during acute or convalescent COVID-19. T cells, B-cell-depleted T cells, or PBMCs supplied cDNA or gDNA.

Per germline, CDR1 MGHRA and CDR2 YSYEKL. Germline trimming cut 0 bases from V and 0 bases from J; bases unmatched to any gene: 4. The CDR3 has 18 amino acids. Per the original data handling: Counts of nucleated cells, estimated from reference gene primer amplification, were obtained. Sequencing used immunoSEQ multiplex PCR; TCRdb keeps in-frame clones, though not all of them. That table is the source of V, J and clone size, and D and trimming were worked out from the DNA. The top ten clones hold around 20% of a sample with tens of thousands of clones, around 67% of them seen once. This receptor was obtained from a man aged 55 to 70 with acute or convalescent COVID-19. This chain connects TRBV4-1 to TRBJ1-6; 8 bases are shared with TRBD1. The sample consisted of peripheral blood. In DNA form, the CDR3 reads TGCGCCAGCAGCCAAGAAGGGACAGGCAGCTCCTATAATTCACCCCTCCACTTT. It codes for CASSQEGTGSSYNSPLHF.